These T cell receptor beta chains were read from a single sample in a study of T cell clones after liver transplantation. Libraries were prepared by immunoSEQ multiplex PCR; TCRdb keeps only in-frame clonotypes and omits some of them. The repertoire has around 100,000 clones, about 80% of them found once; the top ten carry approximately 2.8%. Sequencing was performed on CD4+ T cells from blood, taken around 49 months after liver transplant. The receptor set was obtained from a human patient who received a liver transplant. Some T cells may have come from the graft donor. CDR3s include the opening cysteine and the closing phenylalanine or tryptophan. A D gene is named only where the DNA matches it firmly. Size is stated for part of the rows, as once, few or many counts, or as a class when the clone is expanded.

V gene	D gene	clone size	J gene	CDR3 protein	CDR3 DNA
TRBV10-1	NA	NA	TRBJ2-4	CASSAQGGGQNIQYF	TGCGCCAGCAGTGCGCAGGGAGGTGGGCAAAACATTCAGTACTTC
TRBV7-3	NA	NA	TRBJ2-2	CASSLTGLPNTGELFF	TGTGCCAGCAGCTTAACTGGACTCCCGAACACCGGGGAGCTGTTTTTT
TRBV19	NA	NA	TRBJ2-3	CASRELQSHTDTQYF	TGTGCCAGTAGGGAATTACAATCTCACACAGATACGCAGTATTTT
TRBV18	NA	NA	TRBJ1-5	CASSHQGSNSNQPQHF	TGTGCCAGCTCGCACCAGGGCAGTAATAGCAATCAGCCCCAGCATTTT
TRBV7-6	TRBD2	NA	TRBJ2-1	CASSLPGTSSSREQFF	TGTGCCAGCAGCTTACCCGGGACTAGCTCCTCCCGGGAGCAGTTCTTC
TRBV6-1	TRBD1	few	TRBJ2-7	CASSVSRLPTGGEQYF	TGTGCCAGCAGTGTAAGTCGCCTCCCAACAGGGGGGGAGCAGTACTTC
TRBV10-3	TRBD1	NA	TRBJ1-4	CAISEPGTGGREKLFF	TGTGCCATCAGTGAGCCAGGGACAGGGGGACGGGAAAAACTGTTTTTT
TRBV7-9	TRBD1	NA	TRBJ1-5	CASSFEWAGQGINQPQHF	TGTGCCAGCAGCTTCGAGTGGGCGGGACAGGGGATCAATCAGCCCCAGCATTTT
TRBV19	NA	NA	TRBJ1-5	CATAESGVGNQPQHF	TGTGCCACCGCGGAATCAGGGGTTGGCAATCAGCCCCAGCATTTT
TRBV18	TRBD1	few	TRBJ2-2	CASSPARGTGRNTGELFF	TGTGCCAGCTCACCGGCCAGGGGGACAGGGAGGAACACCGGGGAGCTGTTTTTT
TRBV7-8	NA	few	TRBJ1-2	CASRDLTGPFTNYGYTF	TGTGCCAGCAGGGACCTTACAGGGCCTTTCACCAACTATGGCTACACCTTC
TRBV6-5	NA	NA	TRBJ1-5	CASCTGGAGQPQHF	TGTGCCTCTTGTACCGGCGGCGCGGGGCAGCCCCAGCATTTT
TRBV5-1	NA	once	TRBJ2-3	CASSPPAKPDTQYF	TGCGCCAGCAGTCCCCCCGCGAAGCCAGATACGCAGTATTTT
TRBV5-1	TRBD2	NA	TRBJ2-3	CASSLALSRTRLADTQYF	TGCGCCAGCAGCTTGGCCCTATCCCGGACTAGATTGGCAGATACGCAGTATTTT
TRBV11-2	TRBD2	NA	TRBJ2-2	CASSPIARSGRRFGGELFF	TGTGCCAGCAGTCCAATCGCTAGAAGCGGGAGGAGGTTCGGCGGGGAGCTGTTTTTT
TRBV5-1	NA	NA	TRBJ2-2	CASSWTAESGTGELFF	TGCGCCAGCAGTTGGACAGCGGAGTCGGGCACCGGGGAGCTGTTTTTT
TRBV7-9	TRBD1	NA	TRBJ1-1	CASSPQGVTEAFF	TGTGCCAGCAGCCCACAGGGGGTCACTGAAGCTTTCTTT
TRBV6-6	NA	NA	TRBJ1-1	CASSYLPEGEAFF	TGTGCCAGCAGTTACTTGCCTGAGGGAGAAGCTTTCTTT
TRBV5-8	NA	NA	TRBJ2-7	CASSFRSRGLYEQYF	TGTGCCAGCAGCTTTCGTAGTCGAGGGCTCTACGAGCAGTACTTC
TRBV28	NA	once	TRBJ1-5	CASSLRGASNQPQHF	TGTGCCAGCAGTTTGAGGGGGGCCAGCAATCAGCCCCAGCATTTT
TRBV6-5	NA	NA	TRBJ1-1	CASSLLRGTTEAFF	TGTGCCAGCAGTTTACTTCGGGGCACCACTGAAGCTTTCTTT
TRBV15	TRBD2	NA	TRBJ2-1	CATSKASGRAFSSYNEQFF	TGTGCCACCAGCAAAGCTAGCGGGAGGGCCTTTAGCTCCTACAATGAGCAGTTCTTC
TRBV6-6	NA	once	TRBJ1-5	CASRDQVGGNQPQHF	TGTGCCAGCAGGGATCAAGTGGGGGGCAATCAGCCCCAGCATTTT
TRBV11-2	NA	NA	TRBJ2-5	CASSLNRERLETQYF	TGTGCCAGCAGCTTAAATCGGGAGAGGCTGGAGACCCAGTACTTC
TRBV7-8	NA	few	TRBJ1-1	CASSLVFGIMNTEAFF	TGTGCCAGCAGCTTAGTGTTTGGGATCATGAACACTGAAGCTTTCTTT
TRBV2	NA	NA	TRBJ2-5	CASSAQIQETQYF	TGTGCCAGCAGTGCCCAGATCCAAGAGACCCAGTACTTC
TRBV10-2	NA	NA	TRBJ1-5	CASSATDSNQPQHF	TGCGCCAGCAGTGCGACAGATAGCAATCAGCCCCAGCATTTT
TRBV18	TRBD2	NA	TRBJ2-1	CASSRGAGFGGSYNEQFF	TGTGCCAGCTCCCGAGGAGCAGGCTTCGGCGGGAGCTACAATGAGCAGTTCTTC
TRBV18	NA	NA	TRBJ2-7	CASSPRGNYEQYF	TGTGCCAGCTCACCCCGCGGGAACTACGAGCAGTACTTC
TRBV5-4	TRBD1	NA	TRBJ2-7	CASSITGTGYEQYF	TGTGCCAGCAGTATTACCGGGACAGGGTACGAGCAGTACTTC
TRBV6-5	NA	once	TRBJ1-4	CASSPEWTNEKLFF	TGTGCCAGCAGCCCGGAATGGACTAATGAAAAACTGTTTTTT
TRBV6-4	TRBD1	NA	TRBJ1-5	CASSDFRDRGESNQPQHF	TGTGCCAGCAGTGACTTCCGGGACAGGGGTGAGAGCAATCAGCCCCAGCATTTT
TRBV6-5	NA	NA	TRBJ2-6	CASRRDISGANVLTF	TGTGCCAGCAGACGGGACATTTCAGGGGCCAACGTCCTGACTTTC
TRBV10-3	TRBD2	once	TRBJ2-1	CAISESRTSGTYNEQFF	TGTGCCATCAGTGAGTCTAGGACTAGCGGGACTTACAATGAGCAGTTCTTC
TRBV7-8	NA	few	TRBJ1-3	CASSSWEGPGNTIYF	TGTGCCAGCAGCTCCTGGGAAGGACCTGGAAACACCATATATTTT
TRBV5-8	NA	NA	TRBJ2-3	CASPWGGAADTQYF	TGTGCCAGCCCCTGGGGCGGGGCGGCAGATACGCAGTATTTT
TRBV5-1	TRBD1	NA	TRBJ2-7	CASSSAGTGREQYF	TGCGCCAGCAGCTCGGCCGGGACAGGTCGAGAGCAGTACTTC
TRBV6-5	NA	NA	TRBJ1-5	CASSDKGNQPQHF	TGTGCCAGCAGTGACAAGGGCAATCAGCCCCAGCATTTT
TRBV4-1	NA	NA	TRBJ1-4	CASRGIIEKLFF	TGCGCCAGCAGGGGGATCATTGAAAAACTGTTTTTT
TRBV7-2	TRBD2	once	TRBJ2-1	CASSLTSGASYNEQFF	TGTGCCAGCAGCTTAACTAGCGGGGCATCCTACAATGAGCAGTTCTTC
TRBV5-8	TRBD1	NA	TRBJ2-5	CASSSTGAKQETQYF	TGTGCCAGCAGCTCGACAGGGGCCAAACAAGAGACCCAGTACTTC
TRBV2	NA	NA	TRBJ2-2	CASSDAGPPNTGELFF	TGTGCCAGCAGTGATGCAGGGCCTCCTAACACCGGGGAGCTGTTTTTT
TRBV2	NA	NA	TRBJ1-1	CASSDRWGTFF	TGTGCCAGCAGTGATAGGTGGGGTACTTTCTTT
TRBV19	NA	NA	TRBJ2-6	CATQRSGANVLTF	TGTGCCACACAGAGATCTGGGGCCAACGTCCTGACTTTC
TRBV15	NA	NA	TRBJ2-7	CATSPGIRAEQYF	TGTGCCACCTCTCCGGGAATCCGGGCCGAGCAGTACTTC
TRBV19	NA	NA	TRBJ1-4	CASTQPVGQQTEKLFF	TGTGCCAGTACTCAACCGGTGGGGCAGCAGACTGAAAAACTGTTTTTT
TRBV5-6	TRBD2	NA	TRBJ2-1	CASSPKERGGYNEQFF	TGTGCCAGCAGCCCCAAGGAGCGGGGGGGCTACAATGAGCAGTTCTTC
TRBV14	NA	NA	TRBJ1-2	CASSQLRGAHGYTF	TGTGCCAGCAGCCAACTACGGGGGGCCCATGGCTACACCTTC
TRBV5-8	NA	NA	TRBJ1-5	CASSREGNQPQHF	TGTGCCAGCAGTAGGGAGGGCAATCAGCCCCAGCATTTT
TRBV6-1	TRBD1	NA	TRBJ1-5	CASSFPGQFSPQHF	TGTGCCAGCAGTTTTCCGGGACAGTTTTCCCCCCAGCATTTT
TRBV6-1	TRBD1	NA	TRBJ2-5	CASSGTGLQETQYF	TGTGCCAGCAGTGGGACAGGGCTCCAAGAGACCCAGTACTTC
TRBV7-2	NA	NA	TRBJ2-3	CASSLLGQIDTQYF	TGTGCCAGCAGCTTACTGGGGCAAATAGATACGCAGTATTTT
TRBV29-1	TRBD1	once	TRBJ1-4	CSVIRGQSVFF	TGCAGCGTCATCCGGGGACAGTCAGTGTTTTTT
TRBV27	TRBD1	NA	TRBJ2-3	CASSTQTGVSTDTQYF	TGTGCCAGCAGTACCCAGACAGGGGTGAGCACAGATACGCAGTATTTT
TRBV30	NA	few	TRBJ2-3	CAWSELQGSTDTQYF	TGTGCCTGGAGCGAACTTCAGGGGAGCACAGATACGCAGTATTTT
TRBV5-1	TRBD1	NA	TRBJ2-7	CASSFVAQGATAPYEQYF	TGCGCCAGCAGCTTCGTGGCACAGGGGGCTACGGCACCTTACGAGCAGTACTTC
TRBV11-2	NA	NA	TRBJ2-7	CASSLVQNYEQYF	TGTGCCAGCAGCTTAGTACAGAACTACGAGCAGTACTTC
TRBV11-3	NA	once	TRBJ2-2	CASSPGGNTGELFF	TGTGCCAGCAGCCCGGGCGGGAACACCGGGGAGCTGTTTTTT
TRBV5-5	NA	once	TRBJ2-1	CASSSNPSQILGYEQFF	TGTGCCAGCAGCTCCAACCCTTCGCAGATATTAGGCTATGAGCAGTTCTTC